This TCR beta chain was documented in a study of OX40 agonist ivuxolimab in advanced cancers. The study in broad terms: Ivuxolimab was an agonistic, fully human IgG2 monoclonal antibody directed against OX40 (CD134), a costimulatory receptor. Intravenous ivuxolimab was administered to patients every 2 weeks at six dose levels: 0.01, 0.1, 0.3, 1.5, 3 and 10 mg/kg. Of the approximately 50 dose-escalation patients, hepatocellular carcinoma was present in around 20, melanoma in approximately 15, renal cell carcinoma in 9 and head and neck cancer in 9. In the dose-escalation cohort, approximately 82% of patients were male, and the mean age was approximately 60 years with a range of roughly 23 to 79. Patients were allowed to have had prior anti-PD-1, anti-PD-L1 or anti-CTLA-4 therapy, and 40% to 45% of the dose-escalation patients had been treated with checkpoint inhibitors. Partial responses were achieved by three dose-escalation patients, of whom one had hepatocellular carcinoma and two had cutaneous melanoma. Peripheral TCRbeta sequencing was intended to test whether TCR sequence diversity was altered and clonal T-cell expansion was caused by ivuxolimab. The paper reports the monotherapy dose-escalation portion (N of about 50 patients) of the phase I ivuxolimab trial.

Overall results and qualifications from the work: After ivuxolimab, CD8+ T cells had more expanded clones than CD4+ T cells on average. At doses from 0.1 to 3.0 mg/kg, clonal expansion was seen in both CD4+ and CD8+ blood T cells between baseline and week 6. Low levels of normalized T-cell clonal expansion were also seen in some patients who did not respond. In partial responders in the 0.1-3.0 mg/kg groups, normalized peripheral clonal expansion was found to be among the lowest, especially among CD8+ T cells. Antigen specificity was not determined for the clonally expanded peripheral T cells.

CDR1 is given as SGHKS and CDR2 as YYEKEE, both from the germline V gene (reference sequence). The CDR3 has 16 amino acids, counting the end cysteine and phenylalanine. The entry retains the CDR3 DNA only, 48 bases that are in frame from base 1. V lost 4 bases and J lost 1 base; the stretch between them is 14 bases long. Genomic DNA was extracted from sorted cells for sequencing of the TCRbeta CDR3 region. TCRbeta CDR3 regions were sequenced using the immunoSEQ Assay. TCRdb retrieved this table from immuneACCESS and kept in-frame rearrangements only. Not all clones are present; in checked studies, unresolved V genes account for under half, and no reason is known for the remainder. This sample gives fewer than 40,000 clones in total; 82% of them show up just once. The ten largest clones add up to less than 25% of the sample. Regarding this clone: Its antigen is not yet known. Within one base of it there is no much larger clone, and no base qualities were kept.

The trial excluded patients who had a history of autoimmune disease or who were on systemic immunosuppression. In every dose cohort, peripheral blood was drawn for TCR sequencing at baseline, cycle 4 day 1, and cycle 7 day 1. Samples were obtained from an open-label, multicenter, first-in-human phase I dose-escalation trial of ivuxolimab. Adults with locally advanced or metastatic melanoma, renal cell carcinoma, hepatocellular carcinoma or head and neck squamous cell carcinoma were enrolled in the trial. Before TCR sequencing, CD4+ and CD8+ T cells were separately sorted from peripheral blood. The sample was CD4+ or CD8+ T cells sorted from blood, taken in a trial of the OX40 agonist ivuxolimab. This chain is built from TRBV5-5 and TRBJ2-2; the D gene is unclear. This sequence originates from an adult with an advanced solid tumor such as melanoma, head and neck, liver or kidney cancer. The nucleotide sequence reads TGTGCCAGCAGCCCCCGACTGGGCGAGAACACCGGGGAGCTGTTTTTT. This encodes CASSPRLGENTGELFF.